This entry concerns a single T cell receptor beta chain. No antigen is known for it. There are 15 residues in the CDR3. From germline, CDR1 is SEHNR and CDR2 FQNEAQ (reference sequence). V shed 5 bases and J 5 bases; nucleotides not matched to a gene: 8. The data are from a study of CD8+ T cells in alopecia areata. Study-level findings and limits: Higher clonality was seen in lesional scalp than in normal scalp, especially in alopecia totalis/universalis. Scalp clonality and expanded CD8+ clones among the top 100 showed significant decreases with tofacitinib.

Treatment meaning: oral pan-JAK inhibitor, 5-10 mg twice daily. Extraction and reverse transcription of RNA yielded cDNA as the sequencing template. Only in-frame clones appear in the TCRdb table, and some are missing; sequencing was by immunoSEQ multiplex PCR. This table has about 110,000 clones, roughly three fifths appearing once. This clonotype was sampled from a human donor with alopecia areata. The chain combines TRBV7-9 with TRBJ2-5; 10 bases line up with TRBD1. Specimen: CD8+ T cells sorted from blood, collected at week 24, from a patient treated with tofacitinib. Here the CDR3 reads CASSTGQGGSETQYF. The CDR3 DNA follows: TGTGCCAGCAGCACTGGACAGGGGGGGAGCGAGACCCAGTACTTC.